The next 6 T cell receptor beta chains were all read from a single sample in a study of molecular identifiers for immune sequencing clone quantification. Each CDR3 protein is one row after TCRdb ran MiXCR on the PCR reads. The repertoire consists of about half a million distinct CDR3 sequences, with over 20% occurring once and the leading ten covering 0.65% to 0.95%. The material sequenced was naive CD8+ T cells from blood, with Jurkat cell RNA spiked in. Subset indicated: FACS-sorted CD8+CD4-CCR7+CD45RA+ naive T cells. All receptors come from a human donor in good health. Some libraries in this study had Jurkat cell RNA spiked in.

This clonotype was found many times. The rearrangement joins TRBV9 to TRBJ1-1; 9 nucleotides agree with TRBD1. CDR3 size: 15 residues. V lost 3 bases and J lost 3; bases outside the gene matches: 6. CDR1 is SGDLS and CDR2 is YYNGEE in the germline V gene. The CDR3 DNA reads TGTGCCAGCAGCGAACAGGGGGCGCCGGACACTGAAGCTTTCTTT. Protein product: CASSEQGAPDTEAFF.

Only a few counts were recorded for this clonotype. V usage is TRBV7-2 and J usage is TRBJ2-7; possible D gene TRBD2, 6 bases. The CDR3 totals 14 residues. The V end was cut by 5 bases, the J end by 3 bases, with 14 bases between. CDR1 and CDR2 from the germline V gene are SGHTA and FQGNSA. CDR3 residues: CASSAGLTHYEQYF. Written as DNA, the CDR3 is TGTGCCAGCAGCGCGGGACTGACACACTACGAGCAGTACTTC.

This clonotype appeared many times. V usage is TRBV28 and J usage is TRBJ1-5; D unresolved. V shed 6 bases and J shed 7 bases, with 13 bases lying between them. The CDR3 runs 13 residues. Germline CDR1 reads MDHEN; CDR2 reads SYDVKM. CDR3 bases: TGTGCCAGCAGCCATATACGGTGGCAGCCCCAGCATTTT. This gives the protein CASSHIRWQPQHF.

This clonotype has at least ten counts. The DNA for the CDR3 is TGTGCCAGCAGCTTAGAAGTCGGGAGCTCCTACGAGCAGTACTTC. Amino acid sequence: CASSLEVGSSYEQYF. The chain couples TRBV11-1 to TRBJ2-7; D is possibly TRBD2 (6 bases). V was clipped by 1 base and J by 0 bases, with 10 bases between them. This CDR3 has 15 residues. Germline V gene sequence: CDR1 SGHAT, CDR2 FQDESV (reference sequence). Together with reference TRBV11-1 and TRBJ2-7, the CDR3 gives the full variable domain: EAEVAQSPRYKITEKSQAVAFWCDPISGHATLYWYRQILGQGPELLVQFQDESVVDDSQLPKDRFSAERLKGVDSTLKIQPAELGDSAMYLCASSLEVGSSYEQYFGPGTRLTVT.

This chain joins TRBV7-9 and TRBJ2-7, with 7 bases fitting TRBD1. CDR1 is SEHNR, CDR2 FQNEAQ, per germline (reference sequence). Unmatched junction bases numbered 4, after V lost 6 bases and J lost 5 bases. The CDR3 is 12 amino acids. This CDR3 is CASRQTGNEQYF. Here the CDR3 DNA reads TGTGCCAGCAGACAGACAGGGAACGAGCAGTACTTC.

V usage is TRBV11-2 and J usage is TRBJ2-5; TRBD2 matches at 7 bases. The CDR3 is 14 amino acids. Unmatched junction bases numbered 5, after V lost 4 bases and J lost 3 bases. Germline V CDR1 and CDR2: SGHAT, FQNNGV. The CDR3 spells CASSSGLDEETQYF. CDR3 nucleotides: TGTGCCAGCAGCTCCGGACTAGACGAAGAGACCCAGTACTTC.